Following are 5 T cell receptor beta chains from one sample sequenced in a study of blood T cell repertoires in COVID-19. The assay was immunoSEQ multiplex PCR, and TCRdb's table has in-frame clones only and misses some. The sample gives about 240,000 clones, about 86% of which show up once; 3.3% is in the top ten. Sequencing used PBMCs or T cells enriched from blood (not recorded which). These TCRs come from a woman aged 35 to 49 with acute COVID-19.

The chain combines TRBV5-1 with TRBJ2-7; D is perhaps TRBD2 (6 bases). Trimming took off 5 bases at V and 5 bases at J, with 20 bases between the two ends. The germline gives CDR1 SGHRS, CDR2 YFSETQ. This CDR3 spans 15 amino acids. This CDR3 reads CASSPEGPEKDEQYF. The CDR3 DNA follows: TGCGCCAGCAGTCCGGAGGGACCGGAGAAGGACGAGCAGTACTTC.

CDR3 residues: CASTHEIREGQNEQFF. As DNA, the CDR3 is TGTGCCAGCACCCACGAGATACGGGAGGGCCAAAATGAGCAGTTCTTC. The chain employs TRBV27 and TRBJ2-1; 8 bases match TRBD2. V lost 7 bases to trimming and J lost 7 bases; unmatched junction nucleotides: 15. CDR3 length equals 16 residues. Germline V lookup: CDR1 MNHEY, CDR2 SMNVEV (reference sequence).

This clone was detected only once. The chain is built from TRBV7-9 and TRBJ1-5, with a tentative D call TRBD1 (5 bases). The CDR3 covers 13 residues. Between the trimmed V and J ends, which lost 3 bases and 4 bases, there was a span of 7 bases. Per the germline V gene, CDR1 is SEHNR and CDR2 is FQNEAQ (reference sequence). CDR3 sequence (DNA): TGTGCCAGCAGCTTGACAGCTAATCAGCCCCAGCATTTT. Translating it yields CASSLTANQPQHF.

The V gene is TRBV7-4, the J gene TRBJ2-1, with 7 bases fitting TRBD2. Germline V gene lookup returns CDR1 SGHVT and CDR2 SQSDAQ. The CDR3 is made up of 18 amino acids. The J segment lost 0 bases and the V segment lost 2 bases, leaving 10 bases of the junction unmatched. CDR3: CASSLINAGLCSYNEQFF. CDR3 sequence (DNA): TGTGCCAGCAGCTTAATCAACGCGGGACTATGCTCCTACAATGAGCAGTTCTTC.

This chain connects TRBV7-2 to TRBJ2-7; perhaps TRBD1 as D (5 bases). The CDR3 runs to 14 residues. Germline V CDR1 and CDR2: SGHTA, FQGNSA. Trimming stripped 1 base from V and 3 bases from J, with 10 bases between. CDR3 protein: CASSLVARVYEQYF. The CDR3 DNA is TGTGCCAGCAGCTTAGTGGCCAGGGTCTACGAGCAGTACTTC.